The 6 T cell receptor beta chains listed next were all sequenced from one sample in a study of T-cell reconstitution after alpha-beta-depleted transplantation in children. Using unique molecular identifiers, the investigators prepared the TCRbeta library. MiXCR, applied by TCRdb to the PCR reads, yields one record per CDR3 protein. Counted here are fewer than 400,000 distinct CDR3 sequences, approximately 20% occurring once; the ten biggest clones make up less than 4.5%. The specimen comprised PBMCs from the stem cell graft donor, sampled from the stem cell graft. Receptors originate from a human donor who donated a stem cell graft to a child with acute myeloid leukemia.

The J gene is TRBJ2-2, the V gene TRBV29-1; a possible D gene is TRBD1 (5 bases). Germline CDR1 and CDR2: SQVTM and ANQGSEA. The CDR3 contains 14 residues. Trimming took off 4 bases at V and 3 bases at J, with 12 bases between the two ends. The CDR3 bases are TGCAGCGTTGGGAGCAGGGCGGACACCGGGGAGCTGTTTTTT. As protein: CSVGSRADTGELFF.

This clonotype appeared a few times. This sequence joins TRBV15 and TRBJ2-3, with 9 bases identical to TRBD1. The CDR3 has 16 residues. Per germline, CDR1 LNHNV and CDR2 YYDKDF (reference sequence). J gave up 3 bases and V 5 bases, and 9 bases lay outside the gene matches. The chain's CDR3 is CATSPYTGTGTDTQYF. Written as DNA, the CDR3 is TGTGCCACCAGCCCTTATACCGGGACAGGGACAGATACGCAGTATTTT.

This clonotype was detected only a few times. This chain uses TRBV12-3 or TRBV12-4 with TRBJ2-1, with unresolved D. This CDR3 has 13 amino acids. V dropped 5 bases and J dropped 5 bases, with 10 bases sitting between them. DNA for the CDR3: TGTGCCAGCAGTGTCAGCAGAAACAATGAGCAGTTCTTC. Translating gives CASSVSRNNEQFF.

This clonotype has at least ten counts. The chain has TRBV5-1 and TRBJ1-6; D is unresolved. V was clipped by 4 bases and J by 7 bases, with 15 bases between them. This CDR3 contains 15 residues. Germline-derived CDR1 and CDR2 are SGHRS and YFSETQ. The CDR3 here is CASSTGMGLNSPLHF. In DNA, the CDR3 is TGCGCCAGCAGCACGGGGATGGGTTTGAATTCACCCCTCCACTTT.

The chain has TRBV20-1 and TRBJ2-7; a possible D gene is TRBD2 (5 bases). CDR3 size: 15 residues. The germline V gene encodes CDR1 DFQATT and CDR2 SNEGSKA (reference sequence). The germline V and J ends were trimmed by 6 bases and 0 bases, with 18 bases remaining between them. The CDR3 reads CSAKDLGRASYEQYF. As DNA, the CDR3 is TGCAGTGCCAAGGACCTTGGGCGGGCCTCCTACGAGCAGTACTTC.

The rearrangement uses TRBV12-3 or TRBV12-4 and TRBJ2-5; 7 bases line up with TRBD1. Trimming at V came to 3 bases and at J to 11 bases, leaving 15 bases not matched to a gene. The length of the CDR3 is 15 residues. CDR3 nucleotides: TGTGCCAGCAGTTTGGGGGCCAGTACAGGGGATTATCAGTACTTC. It yields the protein CASSLGASTGDYQYF.